The rows below give T cell receptor beta chains drawn from one sample of a study of blood T cell repertoires in COVID-19. Assay: immunoSEQ multiplex PCR; the TCRdb copy retains only in-frame clones and omits some. This sample yields 150,000 or so clones, of which approximately 83% are seen a single time; 7% to 10% belongs to the top ten. Sequencing was done on a sample of PBMCs or T cells enriched from blood (not recorded which). The source of these receptors is a man in his fifties who had recovered from COVID-19. Both conserved end residues are part of each CDR3.

v_gene	j_gene	CDR3aa
TRBV7-2	TRBJ1-4	CASSLGQGNEKLFF
TRBV16	TRBJ2-5	CASSQSSQGGKETQYF
TRBV18	TRBJ2-7	CASSDSSYEQYF
TRBV5-5	TRBJ2-5	CASSLALAAGRETQYF
TRBV19	TRBJ1-1	CASALQGGNTEAFF
TRBV28	TRBJ2-2	CASSLWMFGGNTGELFF
TRBV7-3	TRBJ1-1	CASSLIRNTEAFF
TRBV27	TRBJ2-5	CASSLSTPGTGVQETQYF
TRBV14	TRBJ2-7	CASSQVRGSYEQYF
TRBV4-3	TRBJ1-2	CASSQAGQGRYGYTF
TRBV11-2	TRBJ1-4	CASRSRDRVEKLFF
TRBV28	TRBJ2-7	CASSYAGGNLEQYF
TRBV7-2	TRBJ1-2	CASSGHMELYGYTF
TRBV9	TRBJ2-2	CASSVSGTGVNTGELFF
TRBV9	TRBJ2-3	CASSVAGGRTDTQYF
TRBV10-3	TRBJ1-5	CAISRDRDNQPQHF
TRBV30	TRBJ1-6	CAWRGRGSPNSPLHF
TRBV2	TRBJ2-4	CASKKWGLAGGPLAKNIQYF
TRBV7-8	TRBJ1-2	CASSRTGGDYGYTF
TRBV4-2	TRBJ2-3	CASSRGLAGGGADTQYF
TRBV20-1	TRBJ1-2	CSASNDRGHGYTF
TRBV5-4	TRBJ2-7	CASSSSSYEQYF
TRBV18	TRBJ1-1	CASSPTGGTEAFF
TRBV3-1/TRBV3-2	TRBJ1-2	CASSQGTGRGYTF
TRBV19	TRBJ1-3	CASRQSVFQGNTIYF
TRBV14	TRBJ1-2	CASRQGTGLNYGYTF
TRBV19	TRBJ2-5	CASSTGLAGNGRETQYF
TRBV6-5	TRBJ2-2	CASTEGGNGELFF
TRBV19	TRBJ1-1	CASSMSGAGNTEAFF
TRBV6-2/TRBV6-3	TRBJ2-3	CASSYRSGSTDTQYF
TRBV4-3	TRBJ1-4	CASSQETASEKLFF
TRBV7-7	TRBJ2-1	CASSFRDLPWDEQFF